One sample yielded the 9 T cell receptor beta chains listed below, sequenced in a study of early T cells in non-severe SARS-CoV-2 infection. MiXCR, applied by TCRdb to the 5' RACE reads, yields one record per CDR3 protein. The sample includes around 39,000 distinct CDR3 sequences, less than 6.5% of them seen just once. This material consisted of whole blood, taken at baseline. These receptors all come from an adult who was a healthcare worker with PCR-confirmed SARS-CoV-2 infection or an uninfected control (not recorded which).

This clonotype was counted only a few times. This chain joins TRBV6-2 or TRBV6-3 and TRBJ2-3, with D uncertain. Germline CDR1 is MNHEY and CDR2 is SVGEGT. Trimming cost V 1 base and J 4 bases, with 9 bases left between them. This CDR3 contains 14 residues. The CDR3, as DNA: TGTGCCAGCAGTTACTTAACCCATGCAGATACGCAGTATTTT. This gives the protein CASSYLTHADTQYF.

This clonotype was recorded many times. The CDR3 DNA follows: TGTGCCAGCAGCCCGAACAGGGGGAGCCAGCCCCAGCATTTT. Protein: CASSPNRGSQPQHF. This chain connects TRBV12-3 or TRBV12-4 to TRBJ1-5; 8 nucleotides line up with TRBD1. The V segment lost 6 bases and the J segment 7 bases; nucleotides outside the gene matches: 8. The CDR3 runs 14 residues.

This clonotype was observed many times. V usage is TRBV24-1 and J usage is TRBJ1-5; 9 nucleotides match TRBD1. V shed 3 bases and J 2 bases; nucleotides not matched to a gene: 4. The CDR3 consists of 16 residues. The germline CDR1 and CDR2 sequences are KGHDR and SFDVKD. The CDR3 DNA sequence: TGTGCCACCAGTGATCCGGACAGGGGAGGCAATCAGCCCCAGCATTTT. Its protein is CATSDPDRGGNQPQHF.

This chain uses TRBV30 with TRBJ2-5; no reliable D call. The CDR3 is made up of 11 amino acids. Per the germline V gene, CDR1 is GTSNPN and CDR2 is SVGIG (reference sequence). The ends were cut back, 3 bases at V and 6 bases at J, with 8 bases in the middle. The CDR3 sequence is CAWRAGQTQYF. The CDR3 DNA follows: TGTGCCTGGAGGGCTGGGCAGACCCAGTACTTC.

This chain links TRBV19 with TRBJ2-2; D may be TRBD1 (6 bases). CDR3 length: 14 amino acids. Trimming took 3 bases from V and 1 from J, leaving 6 bases between them. Germline lookup yields CDR1 LNHDA and CDR2 SQIVND (reference sequence). CDR3 coding DNA: TGTGCCAGTAGTATCAGGGGGAACACCGGGGAGCTGTTTTTT. Translation gives CASSIRGNTGELFF.

At least ten counts were recorded for this clonotype. V is TRBV24-1 and J is TRBJ2-2; D call uncertain. The V and J ends lost 9 bases and 1 base respectively, with 8 bases between them. The V gene's germline CDR1 is KGHDR and CDR2 SFDVKD. The CDR3 has 13 amino acids. The CDR3 DNA is TGTGCCACCGAGACCCAGAACACCGGGGAGCTGTTTTTT. Translation: CATETQNTGELFF.

This clonotype was seen repeatedly, ten times or more. The chain employs TRBV20-1 and TRBJ1-1; D is undetermined. V was pared by 2 bases and J by 3 bases, with 28 bases between. This CDR3 is 19 amino acids long. The germline V gene encodes CDR1 DFQATT and CDR2 SNEGSKA (reference sequence). The CDR3 sequence is CSARSRLEGGRIGYTEAFF. The CDR3 DNA sequence: TGCAGTGCTAGATCTCGATTAGAGGGAGGACGGATCGGTTACACTGAAGCTTTCTTT.

This clonotype was seen ten or more times. CDR3 nucleotide sequence: TGTGCCAGCAGCCCCCCTCCGGGGCTAGCGGGAGGCAATGAGCAGTTCTTC. It is translated as CASSPPPGLAGGNEQFF. The chain recombines TRBV11-3 with TRBJ2-1, with 11 bases identical to TRBD2. Per the germline V gene, CDR1 is SGHNT and CDR2 is YENEEA. The ends lost 5 bases at V and 6 bases at J; junction bases unmatched: 12. CDR3 length equals 17 residues. Filled out from reference TRBV11-3 and TRBJ2-1, the complete variable domain reads EAGVVQSPRYKIIEKKQPVAFWCNPISGHNTLYWYLQNLGQGPELLIRYENEEAVDDSQLPKDRFSAERLKGVDSTLKIQPAELGDSAVYLCASSPPPGLAGGNEQFFGPGTRLTVL.

The chain employs TRBV10-1 and TRBJ1-1, with D perhaps TRBD1 (5 bases). CDR1 is WNHNN, CDR2 SYGVQD, per germline (reference sequence). Trimming left V 3 bases short and J 1 base short, with 12 bases between. The CDR3 is 15 residues long. CDR3 DNA: TGCGCCAGCAGTGAAAGCGGACATTCGAACACTGAAGCTTTCTTT. It is translated as CASSESGHSNTEAFF.